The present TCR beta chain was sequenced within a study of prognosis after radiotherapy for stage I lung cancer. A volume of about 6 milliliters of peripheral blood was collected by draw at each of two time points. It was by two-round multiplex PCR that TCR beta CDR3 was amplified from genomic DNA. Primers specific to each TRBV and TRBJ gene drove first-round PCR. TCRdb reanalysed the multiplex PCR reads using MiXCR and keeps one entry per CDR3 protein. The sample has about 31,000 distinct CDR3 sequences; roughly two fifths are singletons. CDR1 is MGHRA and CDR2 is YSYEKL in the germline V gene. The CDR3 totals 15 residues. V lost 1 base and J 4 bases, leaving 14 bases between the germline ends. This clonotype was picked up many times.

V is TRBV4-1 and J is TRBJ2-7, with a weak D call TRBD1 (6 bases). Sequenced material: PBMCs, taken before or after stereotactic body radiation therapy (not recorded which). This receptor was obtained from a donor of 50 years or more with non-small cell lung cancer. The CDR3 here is CASSQAGQPSYEQYF. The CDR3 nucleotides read TGCGCCAGCAGCCAAGCCGGACAGCCTTCGTACGAGCAGTACTTC.